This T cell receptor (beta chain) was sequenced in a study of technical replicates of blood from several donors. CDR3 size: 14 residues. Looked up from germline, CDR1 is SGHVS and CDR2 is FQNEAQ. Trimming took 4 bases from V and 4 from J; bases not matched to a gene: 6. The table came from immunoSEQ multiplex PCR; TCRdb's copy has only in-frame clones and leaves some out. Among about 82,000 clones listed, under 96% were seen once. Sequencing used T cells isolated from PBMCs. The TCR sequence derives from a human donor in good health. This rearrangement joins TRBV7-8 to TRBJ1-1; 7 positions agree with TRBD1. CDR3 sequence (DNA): TGTGCCAGCAGCTACAGGGGATCGGGCACTGAAGCTTTCTTT. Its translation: CASSYRGSGTEAFF.